A single sample is the source of the 6 T cell receptor beta chains below, sequenced in a study of T-cell reconstitution after alpha-beta-depleted transplantation in children. Unique molecular identifiers featured in how the TCRbeta library was prepared. TCRdb ran MiXCR on the PCR reads and lists one entry per CDR3 protein. The sample consists of about 540,000 distinct CDR3 sequences, around 17% of them appearing once. The specimen comprised PBMCs from the stem cell graft donor, sampled from the stem cell graft. These TCRs come from a human donor who donated a stem cell graft to a child with acute lymphoblastic leukemia.

The chain links TRBV12-5 to TRBJ1-2; D remains ambiguous. The CDR3 runs 16 residues. V lost 0 bases, J lost 5 bases, and 16 bases lay in between. The germline V gene encodes CDR1 LGHNT and CDR2 FRNRAP. The CDR3 sequence: CASGLVLGESSYGYTF. The DNA for the CDR3 is TGTGCTAGTGGTTTGGTACTTGGGGAGAGCAGTTATGGCTACACCTTC.

This clonotype was detected many times. The chain has TRBV7-9 and TRBJ2-7, with 11 nucleotides matching TRBD2. CDR3 length: 16 residues. V was clipped by 5 bases and J by 3 bases; unmatched bases: 9. The germline CDR1 and CDR2 sequences are SEHNR and FQNEAQ (reference sequence). The CDR3 sequence is CASSPFTSGRGYEQYF. The CDR3 region has the DNA TGTGCCAGCAGCCCATTCACTAGCGGGAGAGGCTACGAGCAGTACTTC.

The genes are TRBV7-2 and TRBJ2-7; D gene unclear. The V and J ends lost 1 base and 0 bases respectively, with 10 bases between them. Per the germline V gene, CDR1 is SGHTA and CDR2 is FQGNSA. The CDR3 sequence is 15 residues long. Here the CDR3 DNA reads TGTGCCAGCAGCTTAGGCGGTATTAGCTCCTACGAGCAGTACTTC. It specifies CASSLGGISSYEQYF.

This rearrangement joins TRBV27 to TRBJ2-7, with D maybe TRBD1 (6 bases). Trimming left V 5 bases short and J 3 bases short, with 20 bases between. CDR1 MNHEY and CDR2 SMNVEV come from the germline V gene (reference sequence). This CDR3 has 16 residues. CDR3 sequence: CASSALLGTQGYEQYF. CDR3 DNA sequence: TGTGCCAGCAGTGCCCTGTTAGGGACACAAGGCTACGAGCAGTACTTC.

The CDR3 loop is CSARDQGYTDTQYF. CDR3 bases: TGCAGTGCTAGGGATCAGGGATACACAGATACGCAGTATTTT. The V gene is TRBV20-1, the J gene TRBJ2-3; D may be TRBD1 (5 bases). Looked up from germline, CDR1 is DFQATT and CDR2 is SNEGSKA (reference sequence). V was shortened by 3 bases and J by 2 bases, with 12 bases between the two germline ends. The CDR3 extends over 14 amino acids.

There are a few counts of this clonotype. J is TRBJ1-5 and V is TRBV24-1, with TRBD1 matching over 10 bases. CDR3 length equals 15 residues. J lost 4 bases, V lost 10 bases, and 9 bases had no gene match. Germline lookup yields CDR1 KGHDR and CDR2 SFDVKD. CDR3 DNA: TGTGCCACAAGACCGGGACAGGGGCTTAATCAGCCCCAGCATTTT. Translation: CATRPGQGLNQPQHF.